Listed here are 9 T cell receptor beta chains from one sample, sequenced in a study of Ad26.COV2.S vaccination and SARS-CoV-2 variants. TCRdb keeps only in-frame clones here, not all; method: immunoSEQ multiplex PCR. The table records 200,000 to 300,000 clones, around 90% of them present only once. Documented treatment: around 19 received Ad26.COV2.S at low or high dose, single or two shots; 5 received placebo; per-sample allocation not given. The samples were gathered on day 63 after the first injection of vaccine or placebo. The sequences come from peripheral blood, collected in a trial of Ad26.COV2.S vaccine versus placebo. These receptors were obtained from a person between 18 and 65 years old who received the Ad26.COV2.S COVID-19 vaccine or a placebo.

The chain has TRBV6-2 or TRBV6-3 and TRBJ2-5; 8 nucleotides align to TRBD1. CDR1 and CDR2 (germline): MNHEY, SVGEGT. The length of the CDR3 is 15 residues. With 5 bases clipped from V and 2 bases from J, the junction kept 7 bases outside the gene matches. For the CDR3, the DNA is TGTGCCAGCAGTCGGCTGACAGGGGCTCAAGAGACCCAGTACTTC. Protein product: CASSRLTGAQETQYF.

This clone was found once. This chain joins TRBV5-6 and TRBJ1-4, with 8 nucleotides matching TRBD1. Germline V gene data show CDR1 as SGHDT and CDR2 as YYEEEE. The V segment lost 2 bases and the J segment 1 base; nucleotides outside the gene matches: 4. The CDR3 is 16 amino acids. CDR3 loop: CASSLGQGRTNEKLFF. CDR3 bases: TGTGCCAGCAGCTTAGGACAGGGCAGAACTAATGAAAAACTGTTTTTT.

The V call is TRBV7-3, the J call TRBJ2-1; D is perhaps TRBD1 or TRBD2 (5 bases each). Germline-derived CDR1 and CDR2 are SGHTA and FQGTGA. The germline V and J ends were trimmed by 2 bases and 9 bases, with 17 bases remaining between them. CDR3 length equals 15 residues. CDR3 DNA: TGTGCCAGCAGCTTACAGGTCACTAGACAGAGTGAGCAGTTCTTC. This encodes CASSLQVTRQSEQFF.

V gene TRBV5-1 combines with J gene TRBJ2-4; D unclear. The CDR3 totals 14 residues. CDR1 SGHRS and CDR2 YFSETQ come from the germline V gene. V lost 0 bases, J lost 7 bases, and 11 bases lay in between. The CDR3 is CASSLGTGFNIQYF. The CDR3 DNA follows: TGCGCCAGCAGCTTGGGGACGGGTTTCAACATTCAGTACTTC.

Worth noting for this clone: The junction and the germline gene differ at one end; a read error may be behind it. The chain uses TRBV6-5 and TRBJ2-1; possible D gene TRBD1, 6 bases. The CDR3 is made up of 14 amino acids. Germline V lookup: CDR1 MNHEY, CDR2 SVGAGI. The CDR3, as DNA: TGTGCCGCCTATCAGGGGATGCCCTACGATGAGCAGTTCTTC. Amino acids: CAAYQGMPYDEQFF.

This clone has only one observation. The CDR3 is CASSPTKQETQYF. CDR3 DNA: TGCGCCAGCAGCCCTACCAAGCAAGAGACCCAGTACTTC. This sequence joins TRBV4-3 and TRBJ2-5; no clear D. V lost 4 bases, J lost 2 bases, and 8 bases lay in between. Germline V CDR1 and CDR2: LGHNA, YSLEER. The CDR3 consists of 13 residues.

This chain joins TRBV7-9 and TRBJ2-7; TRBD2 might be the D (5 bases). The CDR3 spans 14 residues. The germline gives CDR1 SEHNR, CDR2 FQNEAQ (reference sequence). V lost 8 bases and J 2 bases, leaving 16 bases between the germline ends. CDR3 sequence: CASSEEARPYEQYF. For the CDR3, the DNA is TGTGCCAGCTCCGAGGAGGCTAGACCCTACGAGCAGTACTTC.

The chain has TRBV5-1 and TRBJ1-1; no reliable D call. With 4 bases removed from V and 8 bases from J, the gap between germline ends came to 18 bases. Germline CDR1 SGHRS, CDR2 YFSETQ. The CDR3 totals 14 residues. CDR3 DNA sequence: TGCGCCAGCAGCCGACTCCTTACCAGGAAGGAAGCTTTCTTT. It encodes CASSRLLTRKEAFF.

The CDR3 loop reads CASSQAVANQPQHF. The CDR3 nucleotides read TGTGCCAGCAGCCAAGCCGTAGCTAATCAGCCCCAGCATTTT. The chain employs TRBV3-1 (or the pseudogene TRBV3-2) and TRBJ1-5; D remains ambiguous. Germline loops: CDR1 LGHDT, CDR2 YNNKEL (reference sequence). Trimming removed 1 base at V and 4 bases at J, with 8 bases between. The length of the CDR3 is 14 residues.